These 2 T cell receptor beta chains originate from one sample sequenced in a study of blood T cell repertoires in COVID-19. Profiling relied on immunoSEQ multiplex PCR, and the TCRdb table lists in-frame clones only, not all of them. Found here are some 53,000 clones, roughly 90% of them singletons; the top ten hold about 16%. Sequencing was done on a sample of peripheral blood. The receptors stem from a human donor with active COVID-19. The donor label of this sample is uncertain.

The chain uses TRBV19 and TRBJ2-1, with 11 bases fitting TRBD1. CDR1 and CDR2 (germline): LNHDA, SQIVND (reference sequence). After removal of 4 bases from V and 6 bases from J, the junction contained 8 bases not matched to a gene. The CDR3 extends over 16 amino acids. The DNA for the CDR3 is TGTGCCAGTAGTAATCCCGGGACAGGGGGTTTCAATGAGCAGTTCTTC. This gives the protein CASSNPGTGGFNEQFF.

The chain has TRBV12-3 or TRBV12-4 and TRBJ1-1; tentatively, D is TRBD1 (5 bases). Trimming left V 5 bases short and J 0 bases short, with 7 bases between. This CDR3 comprises 13 residues. DNA for the CDR3: TGTGCCAGCAGTCTACAGGTGAACACTGAAGCTTTCTTT. Translation gives CASSLQVNTEAFF.